This TCR beta chain derives from a study of CXCR3-negative and CXCR3-positive naive CD8 T cells. The CDR3 runs 16 residues. Germline CDR1 and CDR2: SGHTA and FQGNSA. Triplicates of about 280,000 cells were sorted from each CD8+ T cell subset. Study observations and caveats: Both naive subsets showed comparably high diversity, and memory CD8+ cells showed much lower diversity. With surface CD5 comparable between naive subsets, TCR strength was estimated using properties derived from the TRB CDR3. CXCR3-expressing naive cells carried TRB CDR3s more hydrophobic than those of CXCR3-negative naive cells.

About this clonotype itself: As yet, its antigen is unknown.

The authors prepared UMI-labeled TRB cDNA libraries by 5' RACE. TCRdb re-analyzed the 5' RACE reads; it lists each CDR3 protein once, without DNA. This table holds 130,000 to 150,000 distinct CDR3 sequences. This clonotype was obtained from a human donor in good health. Some clones in this sample may be carry-over from other donors' samples. The sequenced sample was naive CXCR3+ CD8+ T cells from blood. Documented subset: CD45RO-CCR7+CD27+CD95- naive CD8+ T cells expressing CXCR3 (TNR3+). The J gene is TRBJ2-4, the V gene TRBV7-2; the TCRdb D gene call, TRBD1, has no DNA to confirm it. The CDR3 sequence: CASSPSGFLTKNIQYF. Looking up the rest from reference TRBV7-2 and TRBJ2-4 gives the full variable domain: GAGVSQSPSNKVTEKGKDVELRCDPISGHTALYWYRQSLGQGLEFLIYFQGNSAPDKSGLPSDRFSAERTGGSVSTLTIQRTQQEDSAVYLCASSPSGFLTKNIQYFGAGTRLSVL.